This T cell receptor beta chain came from a study of T cells after yellow fever vaccination. TCRdb independently ran MiXCR on the 5' RACE reads; one entry per CDR3 protein. The sample lists around 530,000 distinct CDR3 sequences, less than 20% occurring once. This clonotype was seen more than once but under ten times. V was shortened by 6 bases and J by 2 bases, with 18 bases between the two germline ends. The germline V gene encodes CDR1 MNHEY and CDR2 SVGEGT. The CDR3 is 16 residues long. The V gene is TRBV6-2 or TRBV6-3, the J gene TRBJ2-3; a weak D match, TRBD1 (6 bases). The sample here was PBMCs, taken 5 to 6 days after the first yellow fever vaccination. This receptor was obtained from a man aged 18-30 years who received the YFV17D yellow fever vaccine. The CDR3 nucleotides are TGTGCCAGCAGCGGGGACGACAGGAAGGACACAGATACGCAGTATTTT. It specifies CASSGDDRKDTDTQYF.